Described below is a single T cell receptor beta chain sequence and its context. Its antigen is undetermined. The sample belongs to a study of cytomegalovirus exposure and HLA in healthy donors. Study-level points and caveats: The authors later found most CMV-associated TCR beta chains appeared HLA-restricted. Across donors, most TCRs were seen rarely, yet some public ones were widespread.

Germline V gives CDR1 SGHTA, CDR2 FQGNSA. V was clipped by 2 bases and J by 5 bases, with 12 bases between them. The CDR3 is made up of 14 amino acids. Primers: 60 Vbeta forward and 13 Jbeta reverse. The table came from immunoSEQ multiplex PCR; TCRdb's copy has only in-frame clones and leaves some out. The repertoire holds 95,000 to 150,000 clones, with 70% to 80% as singletons. Donors showed nominal health when sampled, although they likely had unrecorded immune exposures. The chain is built from TRBV7-2 and TRBJ2-5; the D gene is possibly TRBD2 (6 bases). The receptor was isolated from a man in his fifties or sixties in good health and CMV-seronegative. The sequenced material came from PBMCs. The CDR3 sequence: CASSLRTGVETQYF. The CDR3 nucleotides read TGTGCCAGCAGCTTAAGAACGGGGGTGGAGACCCAGTACTTC.